This TCR beta chain came from a study of CD8 T cells in Susac syndrome. The study's findings and limits: Susac-specific public clones in total CD8+ repertoires numbered some 16; in CD8+ TEMRA repertoires, they numbered roughly five.

V was pared by 6 bases and J by 6 bases, with 22 bases between. Germline CDR1 and CDR2: SGHDT and YYEEEE. The CDR3 sequence is 15 residues long. On this clonotype: Its antigen remains unidentified.

Reverse transcription of about 0.5 to 1 ug RNA was performed with random hexamers. From the immunoSEQ multiplex PCR reads, TCRdb called clonotypes with MiXCR, one entry per CDR3 protein. Of over 80,000 distinct CDR3 sequences listed, nearly 95% are singletons. What was sequenced was CD8+ T cells from PBMCs. This rearrangement joins TRBV5-6 to TRBJ2-7; D may be TRBD1 (7 bases). The origin of this receptor is a human donor with Susac syndrome. CDR3 protein: CASNSAVAGGGEQYF. CDR3 nucleotide sequence: TGTGCCAGCAATTCCGCGGTGGCAGGGGGAGGCGAGCAGTACTTC.